This T cell receptor beta chain came from a study of identical twins. CDR1 is DFQATT, CDR2 SNEGSKA, per germline (reference sequence). The CDR3 is made up of 10 amino acids. V lost 7 bases and J 2 bases, leaving 6 bases between the germline ends. TCRdb called the 5' RACE reads again in MiXCR, with one record for every CDR3 protein. The table has some 1,700,000 distinct CDR3 sequences, about 30% seen once. This clonotype was detected many times. Sequenced input: cord blood. The sequence was collected from a newborn girl in good health. The chain recombines TRBV20-1 with TRBJ2-7; D is perhaps TRBD1 (5 bases). This chain's CDR3 is CSVGAYEQYF. CDR3 sequence (DNA): TGCAGTGTAGGGGCCTACGAGCAGTACTTC.